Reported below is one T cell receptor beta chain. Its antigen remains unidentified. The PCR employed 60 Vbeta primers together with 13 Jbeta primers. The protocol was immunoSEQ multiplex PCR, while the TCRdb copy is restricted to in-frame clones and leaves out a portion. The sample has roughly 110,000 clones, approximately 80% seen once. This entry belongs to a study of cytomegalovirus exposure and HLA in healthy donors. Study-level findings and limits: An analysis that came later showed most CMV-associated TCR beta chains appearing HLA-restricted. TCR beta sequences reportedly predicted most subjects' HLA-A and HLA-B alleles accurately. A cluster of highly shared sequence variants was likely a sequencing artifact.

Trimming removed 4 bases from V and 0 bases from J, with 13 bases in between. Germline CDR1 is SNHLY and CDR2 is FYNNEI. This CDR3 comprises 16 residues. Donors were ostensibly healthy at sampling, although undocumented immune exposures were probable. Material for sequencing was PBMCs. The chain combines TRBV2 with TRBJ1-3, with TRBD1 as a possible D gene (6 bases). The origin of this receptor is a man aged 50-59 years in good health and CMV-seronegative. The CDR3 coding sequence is TGTGCCAGCAGTGTGGACAGCCCAAACTCTGGAAACACCATATATTTT. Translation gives CASSVDSPNSGNTIYF. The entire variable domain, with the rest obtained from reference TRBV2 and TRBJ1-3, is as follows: EPEVTQTPSHQVTQMGQEVILRCVPISNHLYFYWYRQILGQKVEFLVSFYNNEISEKSEIFDDQFSVERPDGSNFTLKIRSTKLEDSAMYFCASSVDSPNSGNTIYFGEGSWLTVV.